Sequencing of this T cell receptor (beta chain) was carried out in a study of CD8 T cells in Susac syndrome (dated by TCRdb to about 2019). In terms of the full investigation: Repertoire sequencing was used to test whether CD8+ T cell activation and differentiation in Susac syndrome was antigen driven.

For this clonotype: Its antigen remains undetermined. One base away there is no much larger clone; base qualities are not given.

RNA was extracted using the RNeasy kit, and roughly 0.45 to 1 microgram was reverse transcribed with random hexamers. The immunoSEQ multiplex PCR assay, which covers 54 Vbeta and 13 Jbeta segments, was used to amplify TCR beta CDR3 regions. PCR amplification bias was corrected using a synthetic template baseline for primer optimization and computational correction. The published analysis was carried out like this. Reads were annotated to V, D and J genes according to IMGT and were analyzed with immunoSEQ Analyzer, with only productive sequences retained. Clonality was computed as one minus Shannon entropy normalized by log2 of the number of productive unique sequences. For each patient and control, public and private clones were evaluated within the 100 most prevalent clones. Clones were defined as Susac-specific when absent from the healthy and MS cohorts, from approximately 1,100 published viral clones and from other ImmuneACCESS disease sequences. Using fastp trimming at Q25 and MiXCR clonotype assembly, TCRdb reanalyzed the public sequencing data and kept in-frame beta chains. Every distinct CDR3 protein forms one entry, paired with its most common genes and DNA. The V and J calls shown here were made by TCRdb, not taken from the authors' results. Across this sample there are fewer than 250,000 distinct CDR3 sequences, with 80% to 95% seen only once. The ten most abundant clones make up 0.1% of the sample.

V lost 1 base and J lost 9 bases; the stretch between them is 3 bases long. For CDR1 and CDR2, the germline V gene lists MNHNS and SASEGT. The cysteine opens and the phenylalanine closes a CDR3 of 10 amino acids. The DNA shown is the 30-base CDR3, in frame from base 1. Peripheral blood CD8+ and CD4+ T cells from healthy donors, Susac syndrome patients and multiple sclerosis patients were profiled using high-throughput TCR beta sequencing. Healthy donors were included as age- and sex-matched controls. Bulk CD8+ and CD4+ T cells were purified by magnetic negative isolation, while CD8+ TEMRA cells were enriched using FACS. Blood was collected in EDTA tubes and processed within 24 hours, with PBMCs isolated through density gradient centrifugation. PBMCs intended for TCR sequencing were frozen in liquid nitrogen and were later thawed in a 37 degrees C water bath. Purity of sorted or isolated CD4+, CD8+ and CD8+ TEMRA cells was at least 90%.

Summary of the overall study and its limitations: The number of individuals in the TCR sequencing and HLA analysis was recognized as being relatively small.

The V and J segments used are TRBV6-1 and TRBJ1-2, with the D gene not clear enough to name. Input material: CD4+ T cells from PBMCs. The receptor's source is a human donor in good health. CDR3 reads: CASSEVSYTF. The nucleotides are TGTGCCAGCAGTGAAGTAAGCTACACCTTC.